The following is a T cell receptor (beta chain) sequence with its context. In germline, CDR1 is LNHDA, CDR2 SQIVND (reference sequence). Trimming took off 5 bases at V and 0 bases at J, with 14 bases between the two ends. The CDR3 is 16 amino acids. The record originates from a study of blood T cell repertoires in COVID-19. Turning to the study itself: Whether acute or convalescent, the COVID-19 samples came from the United States, Italy and Spain. In each case, the material was cDNA or gDNA derived from T cells, B-cell-depleted T cells, or PBMCs.

Original handling: How many nucleated cells were present was estimated from reference gene primer amplification. TCRdb keeps only in-frame clones here, not all; method: immunoSEQ multiplex PCR. The V and J calls and clone size were taken over from that table, and D and trimming were inferred from the DNA. The sample records some 51,000 clones, 80% to 95% being singletons. The sequencing input was peripheral blood. The clonotype was recovered from a human donor with active COVID-19. The donor label of this sample is uncertain. V gene TRBV19 combines with J gene TRBJ1-3, with a tentative D call TRBD1 (5 bases). CDR3 bases: TGTGCCAGTAGTCTAAAAAGACAGATCTCTGGAAACACCATATATTTT. The encoded protein is CASSLKRQISGNTIYF.